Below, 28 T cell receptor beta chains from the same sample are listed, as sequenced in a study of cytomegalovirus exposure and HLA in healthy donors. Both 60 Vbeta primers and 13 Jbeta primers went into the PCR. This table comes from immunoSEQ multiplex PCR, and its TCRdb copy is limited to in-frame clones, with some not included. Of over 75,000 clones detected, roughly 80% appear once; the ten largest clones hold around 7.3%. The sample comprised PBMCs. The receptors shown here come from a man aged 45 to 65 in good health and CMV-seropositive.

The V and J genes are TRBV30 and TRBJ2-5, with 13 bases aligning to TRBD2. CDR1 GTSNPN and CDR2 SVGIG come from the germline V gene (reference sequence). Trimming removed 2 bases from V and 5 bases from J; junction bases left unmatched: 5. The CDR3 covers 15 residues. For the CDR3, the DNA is TGTGCCTGGAGTTCACTAGCGGGGGGGAGGGAGACCCAGTACTTC. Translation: CAWSSLAGGRETQYF.

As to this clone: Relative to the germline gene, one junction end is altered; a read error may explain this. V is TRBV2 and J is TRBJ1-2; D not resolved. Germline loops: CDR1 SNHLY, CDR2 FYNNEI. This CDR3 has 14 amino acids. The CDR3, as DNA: TGTGCCAGCAGTGTCAGCTCCGGACTCTTGGGCTACCCCTTC. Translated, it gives CASSVSSGLLGYPF.

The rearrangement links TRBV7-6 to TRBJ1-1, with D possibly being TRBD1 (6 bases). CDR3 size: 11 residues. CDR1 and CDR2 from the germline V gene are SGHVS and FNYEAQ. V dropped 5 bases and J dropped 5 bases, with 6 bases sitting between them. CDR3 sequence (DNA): TGTGCCAGCAGCCAGGGGACTGAAGCTTTCTTT. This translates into CASSQGTEAFF.

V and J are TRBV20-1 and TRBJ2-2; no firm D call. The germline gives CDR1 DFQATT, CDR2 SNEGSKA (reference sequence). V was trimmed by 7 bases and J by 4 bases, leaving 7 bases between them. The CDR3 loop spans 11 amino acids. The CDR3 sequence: CSVRGTGELFF. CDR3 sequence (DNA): TGCAGTGTGAGAGGCACCGGGGAGCTGTTTTTT.

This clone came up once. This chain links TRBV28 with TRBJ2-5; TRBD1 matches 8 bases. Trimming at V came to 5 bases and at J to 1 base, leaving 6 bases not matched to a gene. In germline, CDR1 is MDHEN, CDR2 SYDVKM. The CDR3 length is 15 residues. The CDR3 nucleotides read TGTGCCAGCAGTCAAGGACAGGGACCCCAAGAGACCCAGTACTTC. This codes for CASSQGQGPQETQYF.

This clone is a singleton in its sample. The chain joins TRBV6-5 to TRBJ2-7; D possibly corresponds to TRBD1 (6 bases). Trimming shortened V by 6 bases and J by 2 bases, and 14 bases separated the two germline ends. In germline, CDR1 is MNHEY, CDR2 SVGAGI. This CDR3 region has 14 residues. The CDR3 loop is CASRRSRTAYEQYF. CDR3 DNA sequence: TGTGCCAGCAGGCGGAGTAGGACAGCCTACGAGCAGTACTTC.

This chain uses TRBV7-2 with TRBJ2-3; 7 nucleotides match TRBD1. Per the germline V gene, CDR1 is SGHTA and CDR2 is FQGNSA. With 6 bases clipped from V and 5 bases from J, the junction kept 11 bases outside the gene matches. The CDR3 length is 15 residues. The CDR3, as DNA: TGTGCCAGCAGTCAACGGAACAGGGGAGAAGATACGCAGTATTTT. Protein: CASSQRNRGEDTQYF.

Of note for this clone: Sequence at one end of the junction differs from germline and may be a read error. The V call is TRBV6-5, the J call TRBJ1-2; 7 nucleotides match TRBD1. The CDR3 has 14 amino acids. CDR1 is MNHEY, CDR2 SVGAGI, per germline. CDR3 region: CASSPVGTAYGYPF. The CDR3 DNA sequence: TGTGCCAGCAGTCCCGTGGGGACAGCCTATGGCTACCCCTTC.

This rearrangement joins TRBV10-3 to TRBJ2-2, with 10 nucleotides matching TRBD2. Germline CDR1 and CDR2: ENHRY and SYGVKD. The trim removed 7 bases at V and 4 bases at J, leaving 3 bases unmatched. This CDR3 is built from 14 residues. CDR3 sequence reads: CAIMRTSGTGELFF. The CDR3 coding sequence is TGTGCCATCATGCGGACTAGCGGCACCGGGGAGCTGTTTTTT.

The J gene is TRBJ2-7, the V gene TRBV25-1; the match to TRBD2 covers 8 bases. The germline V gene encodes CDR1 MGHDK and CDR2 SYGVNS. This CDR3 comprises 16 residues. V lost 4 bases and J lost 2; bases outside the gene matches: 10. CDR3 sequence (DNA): TGTGCCAGCAGTGCCCCTGGTGGAGCGGGGGCCTACGAGCAGTACTTC. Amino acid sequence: CASSAPGGAGAYEQYF.

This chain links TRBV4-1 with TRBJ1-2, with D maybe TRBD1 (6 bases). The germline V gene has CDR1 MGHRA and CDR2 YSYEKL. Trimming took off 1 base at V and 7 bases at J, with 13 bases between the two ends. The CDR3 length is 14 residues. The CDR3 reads CASSQGQVQCGYTF. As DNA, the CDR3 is TGCGCCAGCAGCCAAGGACAGGTTCAGTGTGGCTACACCTTC.

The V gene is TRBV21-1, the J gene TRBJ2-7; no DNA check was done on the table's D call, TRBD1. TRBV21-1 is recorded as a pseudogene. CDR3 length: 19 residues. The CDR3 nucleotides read TGTGCCAGCAGCACTAGGGACAGATGTTCCTACTTACTGTCCTACGAGCAGTACTTC. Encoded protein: CASSTRDRCSYLLSYEQYF.

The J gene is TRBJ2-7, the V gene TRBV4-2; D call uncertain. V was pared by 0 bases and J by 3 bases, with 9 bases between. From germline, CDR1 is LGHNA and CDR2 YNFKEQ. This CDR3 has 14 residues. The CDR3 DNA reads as TGTGCCAGCAGCCAAGATATAGGAGACTACGAGCAGTACTTC. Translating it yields CASSQDIGDYEQYF.

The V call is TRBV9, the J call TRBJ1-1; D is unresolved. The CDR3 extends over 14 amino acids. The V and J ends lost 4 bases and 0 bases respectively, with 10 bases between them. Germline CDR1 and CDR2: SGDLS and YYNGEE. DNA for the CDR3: TGTGCCAGCAGCCCCAGGCACTTGAACACTGAAGCTTTCTTT. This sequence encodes CASSPRHLNTEAFF.

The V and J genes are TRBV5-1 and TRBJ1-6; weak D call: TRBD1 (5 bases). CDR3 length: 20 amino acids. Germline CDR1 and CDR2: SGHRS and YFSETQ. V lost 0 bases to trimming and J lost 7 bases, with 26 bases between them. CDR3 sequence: CASSLAPQVGRAGLNSPLHF. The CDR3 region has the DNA TGCGCCAGCAGCTTGGCCCCTCAGGTCGGCAGGGCAGGTTTGAATTCACCCCTCCACTTT.

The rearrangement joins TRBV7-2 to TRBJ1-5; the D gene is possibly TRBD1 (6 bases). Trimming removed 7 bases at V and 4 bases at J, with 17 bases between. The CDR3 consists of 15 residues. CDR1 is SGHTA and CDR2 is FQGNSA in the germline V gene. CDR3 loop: CASTPSMTGNQPQHF. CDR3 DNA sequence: TGTGCCAGCACCCCATCCATGACAGGTAATCAGCCCCAGCATTTT.

Here the CDR3 reads CASSRGGGGTGIEQYF. DNA for the CDR3: TGCGCCAGCAGCCGTGGAGGGGGCGGGACAGGGATCGAGCAGTACTTC. This sequence joins TRBV5-1 and TRBJ2-7; 9 nucleotides match TRBD1. The CDR3 covers 16 residues. With 4 bases clipped from V and 6 bases from J, the junction kept 14 bases outside the gene matches. CDR1 SGHRS and CDR2 YFSETQ come from the germline V gene.

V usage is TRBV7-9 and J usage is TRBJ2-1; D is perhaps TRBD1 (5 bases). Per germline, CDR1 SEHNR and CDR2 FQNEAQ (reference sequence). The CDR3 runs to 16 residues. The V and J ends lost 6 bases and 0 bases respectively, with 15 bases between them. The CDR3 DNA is TGTGCCAGCAGACAAGACAGACCGAGCTCCTACAATGAGCAGTTCTTC. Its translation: CASRQDRPSSYNEQFF.

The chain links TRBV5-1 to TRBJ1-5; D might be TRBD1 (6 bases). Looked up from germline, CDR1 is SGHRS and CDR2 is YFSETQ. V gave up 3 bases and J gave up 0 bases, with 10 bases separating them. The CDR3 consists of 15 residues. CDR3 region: CASSSGDYSNQPQHF. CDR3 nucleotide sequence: TGCGCCAGCAGCTCAGGGGACTATAGCAATCAGCCCCAGCATTTT.

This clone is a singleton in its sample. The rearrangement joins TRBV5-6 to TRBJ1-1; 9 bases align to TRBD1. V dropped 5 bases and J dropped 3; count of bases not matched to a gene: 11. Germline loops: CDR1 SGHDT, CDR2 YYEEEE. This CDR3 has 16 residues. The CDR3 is CASSRRGGTGHTEAFF. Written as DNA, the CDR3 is TGTGCCAGCAGTCGGAGGGGCGGGACAGGGCACACTGAAGCTTTCTTT. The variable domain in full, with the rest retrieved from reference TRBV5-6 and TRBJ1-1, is DAGVTQSPTHLIKTRGQQVTLRCSPKSGHDTVSWYQQALGQGPQFIFQYYEEEERQRGNFPDRFSGHQFPNYSSELNVNALLLGDSALYLCASSRRGGTGHTEAFFGQGTRLTVV.

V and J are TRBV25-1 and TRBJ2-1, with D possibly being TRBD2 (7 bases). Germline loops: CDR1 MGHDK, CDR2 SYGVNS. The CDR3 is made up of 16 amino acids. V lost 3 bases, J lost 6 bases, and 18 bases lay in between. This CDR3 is CASSEGAGASPNEQFF. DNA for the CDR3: TGTGCCAGCAGTGAGGGGGCGGGGGCCAGCCCCAATGAGCAGTTCTTC.

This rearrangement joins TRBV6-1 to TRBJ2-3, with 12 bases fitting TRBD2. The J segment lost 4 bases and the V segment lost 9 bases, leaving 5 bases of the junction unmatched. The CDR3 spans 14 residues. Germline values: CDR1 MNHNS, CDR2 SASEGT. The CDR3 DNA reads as TGTGCCAGTATGACTAGCGGGGGCTCAGATACGCAGTATTTT. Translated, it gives CASMTSGGSDTQYF.

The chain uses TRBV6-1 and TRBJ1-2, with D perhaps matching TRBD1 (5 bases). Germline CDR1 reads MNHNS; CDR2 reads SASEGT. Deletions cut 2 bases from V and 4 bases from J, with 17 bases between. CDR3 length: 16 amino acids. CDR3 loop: CASSERPGITSYGYTF. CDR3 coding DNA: TGTGCCAGCAGTGAACGCCCAGGGATAACTTCCTATGGCTACACCTTC.

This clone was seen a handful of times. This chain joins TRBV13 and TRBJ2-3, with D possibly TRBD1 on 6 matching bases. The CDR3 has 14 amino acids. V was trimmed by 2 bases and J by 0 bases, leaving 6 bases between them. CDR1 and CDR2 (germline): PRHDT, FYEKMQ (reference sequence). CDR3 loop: CASSLRGSTDTQYF. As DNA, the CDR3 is TGTGCCAGCAGCTTAAGGGGGAGCACAGATACGCAGTATTTT.

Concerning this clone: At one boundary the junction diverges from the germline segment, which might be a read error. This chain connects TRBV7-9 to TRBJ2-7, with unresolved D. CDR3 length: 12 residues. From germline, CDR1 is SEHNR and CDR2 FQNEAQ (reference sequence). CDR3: CSSSLRSYEQYF. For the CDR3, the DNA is TGTTCCAGCAGCTTACGGTCCTACGAGCAGTACTTC.

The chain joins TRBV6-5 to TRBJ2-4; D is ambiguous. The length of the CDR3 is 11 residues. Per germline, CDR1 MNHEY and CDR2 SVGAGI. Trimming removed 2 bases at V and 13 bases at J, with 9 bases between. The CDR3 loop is CASSYGHLQYF. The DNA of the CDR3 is TGTGCCAGCAGTTACGGGCACCTCCAGTACTTC.

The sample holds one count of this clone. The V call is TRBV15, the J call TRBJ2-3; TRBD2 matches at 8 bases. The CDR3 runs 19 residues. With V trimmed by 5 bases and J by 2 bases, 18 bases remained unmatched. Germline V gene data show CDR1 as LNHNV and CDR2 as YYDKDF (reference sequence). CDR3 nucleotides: TGTGCCACCAGCGGAAGGGAGGGGCGGAGCGGGGGACTCACAGATACGCAGTATTTT. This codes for CATSGREGRSGGLTDTQYF.

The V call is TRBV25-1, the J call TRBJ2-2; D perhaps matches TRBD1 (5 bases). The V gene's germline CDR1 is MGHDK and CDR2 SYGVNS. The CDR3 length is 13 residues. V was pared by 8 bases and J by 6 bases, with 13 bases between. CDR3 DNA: TGTGCCAGCGTCGCCACAGGTTCCGGGGAGCTGTTTTTT. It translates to CASVATGSGELFF.